This entry is about one T cell receptor (beta chain). In this sample, this clonotype turned up many times. Its antigen specificity is not known. Base qualities are missing; no much larger clone stands one base away. Libraries came from multiplex PCR. The sequencer was an Illumina HiSeq 4000. iRepertoire HTBI primers and Arm-PCR amplification of CDR3 regions were used to construct TCR beta libraries. Before sequencing, the PCR products underwent gel purification. On the authors' methods: Gene usage analysis of CDR3 amino acid clonotypes relied on the roughly 58 TRBV and fewer than 15 TRBJ segments identified across samples. COPE and FqMerger were used to merge the filtered high-quality paired reads into contigs. BLAST was used to align contigs to IMGT TRBV, TRBD and TRBJ reference genes, with CDR3 defined following IMGT. Any clonotype with a frequency above 0.1% was counted as a highly expanded clone. Shannon entropy served as the measure of repertoire diversity, while the Gini coefficient captured V-J evenness. Clonotypes shared by more than one individual were considered public. Through fastp at Q25 and MiXCR, TCRdb rebuilt clones from the public reads, retaining in-frame beta chains. Identical CDR3 protein sequences are pooled into one entry, listed with their most common genes and DNA. TCRdb's processing, not the authors', yielded these V and J calls. The sample table records some 440,000 distinct CDR3 sequences; less than 25% of these occur just once. Of the sample, over 7.5% falls within the top ten clones.

Via the germline V gene (reference sequence), CDR1 is SEHNR and CDR2 FQNEAQ. V is pared back by 5 bases and J by 5 bases, with 10 bases lying between the germline termini. There are 12 amino acids in the CDR3, from cysteine to phenylalanine inclusive. The read is trimmed to its CDR3 DNA, 36 bases read in frame from base 1. The data are from a study of regulatory T cells in long-lasting Graves disease (dated by TCRdb to about 2021). Notes on the research overall: Persistent Graves' disease was defined as antithyroid drug treatment for over 5 years with persistently positive TSH receptor autoantibodies. Persistent Graves' disease patients were compared with newly diagnosed Graves' disease patients by peripheral blood TCR sequencing and RNA sequencing. The study was registered as a clinical trial and conducted in China. TCR sequencing covered 13 persistent and around 20 newly diagnosed Graves' disease patients, some 35 samples in total. On average, persistent Graves' disease patients in the clinical cohort had been on antithyroid drugs for about 10.3 years. Overall study outcomes, separate from this receptor: A larger number of public clonotypes was shared among persistent patients (fewer than 3,000) than among newly diagnosed patients (roughly 970). Sequencing and analysis were limited to the TCR beta chain. Lower TCR Shannon entropy and fewer highly expanded clones were observed in persistent Graves' disease patients than in newly diagnosed patients, which suggested clonal expansion. The study examined only peripheral blood because the primary lesion, thyroid tissue, could not be accessed. TRBV28, TRBJ1-2 and TRBJ2-5 were preferentially used in persistent disease, while TRBV20-1 and TRBJ2-1 were favored in newly diagnosed disease. The small sample size was acknowledged by the authors as a limitation that may reduce accuracy.

This sample's time point label indicates: persistent/refractory GD, antithyroid drugs over 5 years with positive TRAb. RNA was extracted from PBMCs in TRIzol for both TCR sequencing and RNA sequencing. The diagnosis of Graves' disease followed American Thyroid Association guidelines. Patients were recruited from an endocrinology department in Xi'an, China. Each patient gave approximately 9 milliliters of peripheral blood, collected in an EDTA anticoagulant tube. Ficoll Paque Plus density gradient separation was used to isolate PBMCs, and no additional T cell sorting was done. An Agilent 2100 Bioanalyzer and agarose gel were used to assess RNA quality, and a NanoDrop 2000 was used to measure RNA concentration.

The receptor was derived from a female donor with Graves disease. The rearrangement combines TRBV7-9 with TRBJ2-7, with the D gene tentatively TRBD1 or TRBD2, based on 5 matching bases in each. This specimen consisted of peripheral blood mononuclear cells (PBMCs), obtained when the disease was refractory, from a patient treated with antithyroid drugs. CDR3 reads: CASSPGGNEQYF. The sequence in DNA is TGTGCCAGCAGCCCTGGGGGTAACGAGCAGTACTTC.